What follows describes a single T cell receptor (beta chain). Its antigen is as yet unknown. This entry comes from a study of T cells in tumors after PD-1 blockade. Overall study context: Each patient got pembrolizumab 200 mg every 3 weeks or cemiplimab 350 mg every 2 weeks. Daily vismodegib 150 mg continued in a subset of anti-PD-1-treated patients. Study results and limitations: Some novel exhausted tumor clones appeared in pre-treatment blood, suggesting peripheral recruitment.

Input was roughly 550 ng to 6,500 ng of genomic DNA from tumor or blood. The germline V gene has CDR1 LNHNV and CDR2 YYDKDF (reference sequence). The junction had 4 bases not matched to a gene; V was cut back by 7 bases and J by 3 bases. CDR3 length equals 14 residues. Sequencing used immunoSEQ multiplex PCR; TCRdb keeps in-frame clones, though not all of them. The sample includes around 13,000 clones, 82% of them seen just once. J is TRBJ2-5 and V is TRBV15; 11 bases align to TRBD2. The source was PBMCs, collected after anti-PD-1 treatment. The sequence was obtained from a human donor with basal cell carcinoma. CDR3 in amino acids: CATNRGLAEETQYF. The CDR3 region has the DNA TGTGCCACCAATCGGGGACTAGCGGAAGAGACCCAGTACTTC.